This T cell receptor (beta chain) came from a study of blood T cells in healthy people across ages. For the study at large: Researchers report that template switching captured about one barcoded beta molecule per two T cells.

A remark on this clonotype: Its specificity is not known.

CDR1 and CDR2 from the germline V gene are SEHNR and FQNEAQ (reference sequence). There are 16 residues in the CDR3. V shed 4 bases, J shed 9 bases, and the junction held 18 bases outside the gene matches. Study results and limitations: The percentage of naive T cells correlated strongly with TCR beta diversity. Unknown donor CMV status possibly confounded expanded clonotype changes.

A sample-barcoded 5' primer and a J-beta primer mix were used in a second PCR of about 7 to 12 cycles. Via MiXCR, TCRdb re-called the 5' RACE reads, giving one row per CDR3 protein. The table lists about 1.8 million distinct CDR3 sequences, about 50% of them singletons. The TCR comes from a woman aged 40 to 49 in good health. The chain couples TRBV7-9 to TRBJ2-7; 7 bases are shared with TRBD1. Sequences were obtained from blood. Here the CDR3 reads CASSSPREGAHRGQYF. The CDR3 region has the DNA TGTGCCAGCAGCTCCCCGCGTGAGGGGGCGCATCGGGGGCAGTACTTC.